A selection of T cell receptor beta chains follows, all from one sample in a study of blood T cell repertoires in COVID-19. The data were produced by immunoSEQ multiplex PCR, yet TCRdb's version contains in-frame clones alone and is incomplete. The sample lists 230,000 or so clones; 80% were seen once. Input material: peripheral blood. The receptors here all came from a human donor in a cohort sampled during active COVID-19. CDR3s include the opening cysteine and the closing phenylalanine or tryptophan. A D gene is named only where the DNA matches it firmly. Some rows have no size entry. The others give once, few or many, or a class for an expanded clone.

TRBV4-2	TRBJ2-7	-	-	TGTGCCAGCAGCCAAGATGGTCCCCTCGGCGAGCAGTACTTC	CASSQDGPLGEQYF
TRBV7-9	TRBJ1-3	-	-	TGTGCCAGCGGACAGGGAAACACCATATATTTT	CASGQGNTIYF
TRBV5-8	TRBJ1-2	once	-	TGTGCCAGCACCCCTCCCGCGGCGGGCTATGGCTACACCTTC	CASTPPAAGYGYTF
TRBV30	TRBJ2-5	-	-	TGTGCCAGGGACGCGCCAGGCGGGTTGAAGACCCAGTACTTC	CARDAPGGLKTQYF
TRBV19	TRBJ1-5	few	-	TGTGCCAGTGAGGGGAGGAGCAATCAGCCCCAGCATTTT	CASEGRSNQPQHF
TRBV4-2	TRBJ2-1	-	TRBD2	TGTGCCAGCAGCCAAGCCGAAAGGACTAGCGGGGACAATGAGCAGTTCTTC	CASSQAERTSGDNEQFF
TRBV6-5	TRBJ1-1	-	TRBD1	TGTGCCAGCAGGTATGGCAGGGGGCGGTTCGGTGAAGCTTTCTTT	CASRYGRGRFGEAFF
TRBV15	TRBJ2-1	-	-	TGTGCCACCAGCGGCCAAAGGGGCGAGCAGTTCTTC	CATSGQRGEQFF
TRBV15	TRBJ1-1	-	TRBD1	TGTGCCACCAGCATAATGACAGGGACGAACACTGAAGCTTTCTTT	CATSIMTGTNTEAFF
TRBV7-2	TRBJ1-1	-	-	TGTGCCAGCAGCTTAGTATTCGGACTCATGAACACTGAAGCTTTCTTT	CASSLVFGLMNTEAFF
TRBV6-6	TRBJ2-3	-	TRBD1	TGTGCCAGCAGTACTTACAGGGGGCCAGGGGATACGCAGTATTTT	CASSTYRGPGDTQYF
TRBV7-2	TRBJ2-1	-	-	TGTGCCAGCAGCTTAGCGATTAGCGTCGGTGAGCAGTTCTTC	CASSLAISVGEQFF
TRBV3-1/TRBV3-2	TRBJ1-2	-	-	TGTGCCAGCAGCCAAGTGAGAACGTATGGCTACACCTTC	CASSQVRTYGYTF
TRBV24-1	TRBJ1-5	-	TRBD1	TGTGCCACCAGTGCAGGGGGCACTCAGCCCCAGCATTTT	CATSAGGTQPQHF
TRBV11-2	TRBJ2-1	-	TRBD2	TGTGCCAGCAGCCCCCGTCTAGCGGGAGTGCCCTACAATGAGCAGTTCTTC	CASSPRLAGVPYNEQFF
TRBV10-3	TRBJ2-3	-	TRBD2	TGTGCCATCAGTGATCCCTCCGGGACTAGCCCAGATACGCAGTATTTT	CAISDPSGTSPDTQYF
TRBV7-3	TRBJ2-1	-	TRBD2	TGTGCCAGCAGCTGGGCGGGAGGGCGAAATGAGCAGTTCTTC	CASSWAGGRNEQFF
TRBV6-1	TRBJ2-1	-	TRBD2	TGTGCCAGCAGTGAAATTGGGGCCCTACTAGCGGGAGGACGGAATGAGCAGTTCTTC	CASSEIGALLAGGRNEQFF
TRBV5-5	TRBJ2-7	-	TRBD1	TGTGCCAGCAGCTTGGCCCCCAGGACAGGCTACGAGCAGTACTTC	CASSLAPRTGYEQYF
TRBV5-5	TRBJ2-7	-	TRBD1	TGTGCCAGCAGCGAGGGACAGGGGGGCCCTTGGACCTACGAGCAGTACTTC	CASSEGQGGPWTYEQYF
TRBV30	TRBJ1-1	few	-	TGTGCCTGGAGTCAGGACTACACTGAAGCTTTCTTT	CAWSQDYTEAFF
TRBV4-3	TRBJ1-5	-	-	TGCGCCAGCAGCCAATCCCCGGCGGTCCAGCCCCAGCATTTT	CASSQSPAVQPQHF
TRBV19	TRBJ2-2	-	TRBD2	TGTGCCAGTAGTATCGGACTAGCGGCTACCACCGGGGAGCTGTTTTTT	CASSIGLAATTGELFF
TRBV27	TRBJ2-6	-	-	TGTGCCAGTACAGGCTTCTCTGGGGCCAACGTCCTGACTTTC	CASTGFSGANVLTF
TRBV29-1	TRBJ1-6	-	-	TGCAGCGTTCAGGGGCAGGGTGGGGATTCACCCCTCCACTTT	CSVQGQGGDSPLHF
TRBV5-6	TRBJ1-2	once	-	TGTGCCAGCAGCCCCCGGGACTATGGCTACACCTTC	CASSPRDYGYTF
TRBV6-5	TRBJ2-7	-	-	TGTGCCAGCAGTTACTCGGTACTCGTTTCCTACGAGCAGTACTTC	CASSYSVLVSYEQYF
TRBV7-8	TRBJ2-1	-	-	TGTGCCAGCAGATTGGCGGGAAGGGATGAGCAGTTCTTC	CASRLAGRDEQFF
TRBV3-1/TRBV3-2	TRBJ1-2	-	-	TGTGCCAGCAGCCAAGATGTAGCAGTGCCGAGGGGCTACACCTTC	CASSQDVAVPRGYTF
TRBV28	TRBJ2-2	few	-	TGTGCCAGCAGTCGTGCGGAGAACACCGGGGAGCTGTTTTTT	CASSRAENTGELFF
TRBV11-1	TRBJ2-7	-	TRBD2	TGTGCCAGCAGCTTAGTAGCGGGACTCTCCTACGAGCAGTACTTC	CASSLVAGLSYEQYF
TRBV6-2/TRBV6-3	TRBJ1-2	-	-	TGTGCCAGCAGTTACTCGGGACAACGCCAGGGCTACACCTTC	CASSYSGQRQGYTF
TRBV18	TRBJ2-5	-	TRBD2	TGTGCCAGCTCACGCGGACTAGCGGGAGGAGCCGAGACCCAGTACTTC	CASSRGLAGGAETQYF
TRBV6-2/TRBV6-3	TRBJ2-1	-	TRBD2	TGTGCCAGCAGTTCGAGGACTAGCGGGAGGTTTGCCCCCTACAATGAGCAGTTCTTC	CASSSRTSGRFAPYNEQFF
TRBV28	TRBJ1-4	-	-	TGTGCCACTACAGGGTCTAGGAATGAAAAACTGTTTTTT	CATTGSRNEKLFF
TRBV19	TRBJ1-3	-	-	TGTGCCAGTAGCCGGGACAACTGGAGCTCTGGAAACACCATATATTTT	CASSRDNWSSGNTIYF
TRBV5-5	TRBJ1-2	few	-	TGTGCCAGCAGCTTGGAAAACGGGTATGGCTACACCTTC	CASSLENGYGYTF
TRBV6-5	TRBJ2-7	-	-	TGTGCCAGCAGTTACTCATCGCGGGGTTCCTACGAGCAGTACTTC	CASSYSSRGSYEQYF
TRBV7-9	TRBJ1-5	-	-	TGTGCCAGCAGCTTAGCAGGGGGGGTCGAGGTGGGTCAGCCCCAGCATTTT	CASSLAGGVEVGQPQHF
TRBV12-3/TRBV12-4	TRBJ1-1	-	TRBD1	TGTGCCAGCAGTTTTCAGGGGGTTACTGAAGCTTTCTTT	CASSFQGVTEAFF
TRBV3-1/TRBV3-2	TRBJ2-7	-	TRBD1	TGTGCCAGCAGCCAAGAGGGTGGGACAGGGGGCTACGAGCAGTACTTC	CASSQEGGTGGYEQYF
TRBV7-9	TRBJ1-1	-	-	TGTGCCAGCACCCTAGGGGCGACTGAAGCTTTCTTT	CASTLGATEAFF
TRBV18	TRBJ1-2	few	TRBD1	TGTGCCAGCTCACCACCGGAGGCGACAGGGGTGGTCTATGGCTACACCTTC	CASSPPEATGVVYGYTF
TRBV27	TRBJ1-1	few	-	TGTGCCAGCAGTTTATTGGCGGGGAACACTGAAGCTTTCTTT	CASSLLAGNTEAFF
TRBV7-9	TRBJ2-1	once	-	TGTGCCAGCAGCTTAACTGGGACTGCTTACAATGAGCAGTTCTTC	CASSLTGTAYNEQFF
TRBV6-5	TRBJ2-1	-	TRBD2	TGTGCCAGCAGTCGGACTAGCGGGAGTGATGAGCAGTTCTTC	CASSRTSGSDEQFF